This T cell receptor (beta chain) stems from a study of T cells after yellow fever vaccination. This clonotype came up a few times. The CDR3 sequence is 13 residues long. From the 5' RACE reads, TCRdb called clonotypes with MiXCR, one entry per CDR3 protein. The repertoire holds 95,000 to 100,000 distinct CDR3 sequences, with approximately 6.3% as singletons. The V call is TRBV21-1, the J call TRBJ1-2. TRBV21-1 constitutes a pseudogene. The sequence came from a young man who received the YFV17D yellow fever vaccine. Sequenced here: CD8+ T cells sorted from PBMCs, sampled 10 days after the yellow fever booster vaccination. The CDR3 region is CASSNLDLEGYTF. The DNA for the CDR3 is TGTGCCAGCAGCAACCTAGACCTCGAAGGCTACACCTTC.